This T cell receptor (beta chain) was retrieved from a study of OX40 agonist ivuxolimab in advanced cancers. Turning to the study itself: A diagnosis of hepatocellular carcinoma, melanoma, renal cell or head and neck cancer was present in dose-escalation patients. Partial responses were achieved by three patients, of whom one had hepatocellular carcinoma and two had cutaneous melanoma. General study findings and limits: On average, CD8+ T cells had more expanded clones than CD4+.

Generated by immunoSEQ multiplex PCR, the TCRdb table keeps only in-frame clones and is missing some. The sample holds tens of thousands of clones; 75% to 95% are singletons and the top ten take roughly 6.9%. Note on this clone: Its antigen is not known.

The germline V gene has CDR1 SGDLS and CDR2 YYNGEE. The CDR3 runs to 14 residues. J gave up 7 bases and V 4 bases, and 5 bases lay outside the gene matches. The sequence was collected from an adult with an advanced solid tumor such as melanoma, head and neck, liver or kidney cancer. The V call is TRBV9, the J call TRBJ2-3; 11 positions agree with TRBD2. The sequences come from CD4+ or CD8+ T cells sorted from blood, collected in a trial of the OX40 agonist ivuxolimab. Here the CDR3 DNA reads TGTGCCAGCAGCACTAGCGGGAGTATGAATACGCAGTATTTT. Translated, it gives CASSTSGSMNTQYF.